Following are 5 T cell receptor beta chains from one sample sequenced in a study of blood T cell repertoires in COVID-19 (dated by TCRdb to about 2020). Library method: the immunoSEQ multiplex PCR assay. TCRdb mirrors the immuneACCESS table, restricted to in-frame sequences. Some clones are absent from its copies; in checked studies, under half trace to an unresolved V gene, and the reason for the others is unknown. The sample has approximately 82,000 clones on record, approximately 86% of them singletons. In total, the top ten clones hold 12% of the sample. The sequenced material came from peripheral blood. Every receptor here comes from a woman in her seventies with active or convalescent COVID-19.

This chain joins TRBV27 and TRBJ1-5, with TRBD1 as a possible D gene (5 bases). Trimming shortened V by 6 bases and J by 3 bases, and 12 bases separated the two germline ends. CDR1 is MNHEY and CDR2 is SMNVEV in the germline V gene (reference sequence). The length of the CDR3 is 14 residues. The CDR3: CASSPGHINQPQHF. In DNA, the CDR3 is TGTGCCAGCAGCCCCGGACATATCAATCAGCCCCAGCATTTT.

The chain links TRBV28 to TRBJ2-3; 7 bases align to TRBD1. The germline CDR1 and CDR2 sequences are MDHEN and SYDVKM. The CDR3 extends over 15 amino acids. V was pared by 6 bases and J by 0 bases, with 6 bases of the junction left unmatched. The CDR3 loop reads CASSPDRRSTDTQYF. The CDR3, as DNA: TGTGCCAGCAGCCCGGACAGGCGTAGCACAGATACGCAGTATTTT. Together with reference TRBV28 and TRBJ2-3, the CDR3 gives the full variable domain: DVKVTQSSRYLVKRTGEKVFLECVQDMDHENMFWYRQDPGLGLRLIYFSYDVKMKEKGDIPEGYSVSREKKERFSLILESASTNQTSMYLCASSPDRRSTDTQYFGPGTRLTVL.

The chain links TRBV9 to TRBJ1-2; TRBD1 might be the D (5 bases). This CDR3 comprises 14 residues. Germline loops: CDR1 SGDLS, CDR2 YYNGEE. With 0 bases removed from V and 6 bases from J, the gap between germline ends came to 12 bases. CDR3 sequence: CASSVGQGSNGYTF. CDR3 bases: TGTGCCAGCAGCGTAGGGCAGGGTTCGAATGGCTACACCTTC. The full variable domain, its missing parts supplied by reference TRBV9 and TRBJ1-2, is DSGVTQTPKHLITATGQRVTLRCSPRSGDLSVYWYQQSLDQGLQFLIQYYNGEERAKGNILERFSAQQFPDLHSELNLSSLELGDSALYFCASSVGQGSNGYTFGSGTRLTVV.

This clone was seen only a few times. DNA for the CDR3: TGTGCCAGCAGTGAAGCGCTTAGCACCGGGGAGCTGTTTTTT. Translating it yields CASSEALSTGELFF. The genes are TRBV2 and TRBJ2-2; D uncertain. The CDR3 has 14 residues. Per the germline V gene, CDR1 is SNHLY and CDR2 is FYNNEI. V gave up 0 bases and J gave up 4 bases, with 6 bases separating them.

The chain employs TRBV5-1 and TRBJ1-4, with 7 bases lining up with TRBD1. Germline V gene sequence: CDR1 SGHRS, CDR2 YFSETQ. This CDR3 contains 13 residues. Trimming at V came to 4 bases and at J to 7 bases, leaving 4 bases not matched to a gene. CDR3 DNA: TGCGCCAGCAGCGGCGACAGGGTTGAAAAACTGTTTTTT. Its protein product is CASSGDRVEKLFF.